This TCR beta chain appears in the sequencing data of a study of T cell repertoires in cytomegalovirus infection. MiXCR, run by TCRdb on the reads, gives a single entry per CDR3 protein. The data hold 200,000 or so distinct CDR3 sequences, with 28% observed a single time. Trimming left V 7 bases short and J 0 bases short, with 13 bases between. CDR3 length equals 15 residues. Per the germline V gene, CDR1 is MNHEY and CDR2 is SVGEGT. The specimen sequenced was PBMCs. This clonotype was obtained from a human donor in good health (CMV status not recorded). Some clones in this sample may be carry-over from other donors' samples. This chain uses TRBV6-2 or TRBV6-3 with TRBJ2-1, with a possible D match to TRBD1 (6 bases). This CDR3 is CASTQGSPSYNEQFF. The CDR3 DNA reads TGTGCCAGCACTCAGGGGAGTCCCTCCTACAATGAGCAGTTCTTC.